Listed below are T cell receptor beta chains from one sample, sequenced in a study of T-cell reconstitution after alpha-beta-depleted transplantation in children. Via MiXCR, TCRdb re-called the PCR reads, giving one row per CDR3 protein. The sample carries about 340,000 distinct CDR3 sequences, about an eighth recorded once. This specimen consisted of PBMCs, obtained from the stem cell graft. The receptors were gathered from a human donor who donated a stem cell graft to a child with Fanconi anemia. Each CDR3 is given with its conserved first and last residue. The D gene is left open where the match is weak. Only part of the rows carry a size: once, few, many, or a class if the clone is expanded.

v_call	clone_size	j_call	d_call	cdr3_aa
TRBV4-2	few	TRBJ1-4	TRBD1	CASKLRDRGMSNEKLFF
TRBV28	many	TRBJ2-1	TRBD1	CASRPQGAGGNEQFF
TRBV7-8	many	TRBJ2-2	TRBD1	CASSRTGTGRELFF
TRBV6-5	many	TRBJ1-2	.	CASSYGLYGYTF
TRBV7-8	few	TRBJ1-2	TRBD1	CASSPQWRGTGSGYTF
TRBV4-1	.	TRBJ1-2	.	CASSQDTAGRSYGYTF
TRBV5-1	.	TRBJ1-1	.	CASSARDGYTEAFF
TRBV5-6	many	TRBJ2-3	.	CASSLVDSGSTDTQYF
TRBV20-1	few	TRBJ2-3	.	CSARDRSGRRTDTQYF
TRBV7-9	few	TRBJ1-1	.	CASSLGLSTEAFF
TRBV19	.	TRBJ2-1	.	CASSIVGSPNNEQFF
TRBV28	few	TRBJ1-5	TRBD1	CASSFRGQRSASQHF
TRBV5-1	.	TRBJ2-1	.	CASSLGGVVSSYNEQFF
TRBV9	many	TRBJ1-1	TRBD1	CASSGRDRANTEAFF
TRBV7-9	few	TRBJ1-1	.	CASSFLRGMNTEAFF
TRBV5-5	many	TRBJ2-2	TRBD1	CASSYAGGAGTGELFF
TRBV6-1	many	TRBJ2-2	.	CASRWTANTGELFF
TRBV20-1	.	TRBJ1-6	.	CSARGRGTVNSPLHF
TRBV5-6	.	TRBJ2-2	TRBD2	CASSLARYGGTGELFF
TRBV3-1	.	TRBJ2-3	.	CASSQRSVDTQYF
TRBV6-5	.	TRBJ2-3	TRBD2	CASSSGGFTDTQYF
TRBV28	many	TRBJ2-7	.	CASSFGGLGNEQYF
TRBV27	.	TRBJ2-5	TRBD1	CATSTGMRETQYF
TRBV6-4	many	TRBJ2-2	TRBD1	CASSRQGWSGELFF
TRBV7-6	few	TRBJ2-3	.	CASSSLIKGQTSTDTQYF
TRBV5-5	.	TRBJ2-7	TRBD2	CASSGLAGSPYEQYF
TRBV7-9	few	TRBJ2-5	.	CASTSGPKETQYF
TRBV6-5	few	TRBJ2-1	.	CASSYGGGLSNEQFF
TRBV7-2	.	TRBJ2-3	.	CASSPGLDLDTQYF
TRBV6-2/TRBV6-3	.	TRBJ1-2	.	CASSYAGRGYTF
TRBV20-1	many	TRBJ2-5	TRBD2	CSAIPTSGGTETQYF
TRBV4-1	.	TRBJ1-1	.	CASSRDRTGTEAFF
TRBV6-1	few	TRBJ1-6	TRBD1	CASRRTGTNSPLHF
TRBV2	few	TRBJ1-2	TRBD1	CASSGDRGNGYTF
TRBV20-1	few	TRBJ1-2	.	CSARDRPTNYGYTF
TRBV5-4	few	TRBJ2-2	TRBD1	CASSWEGQGVIGELFF
TRBV4-3	many	TRBJ2-5	.	CASSQDLGLWGETQYF
TRBV3-1	.	TRBJ1-1	.	CASSQMGFTEAFF
TRBV7-3	.	TRBJ2-1	TRBD2	CASSLKGLAGGLYNEQFF
TRBV14	.	TRBJ2-1	.	CASRPHDRYNEQFF
TRBV29-1	.	TRBJ1-1	.	CSVDLTTEAFF